This T cell receptor beta chain was retrieved from a study of cytomegalovirus exposure and HLA in healthy donors. The PCR used 60 Vbeta and 13 Jbeta primers. The assay was immunoSEQ multiplex PCR, and TCRdb's table has in-frame clones only and misses some. The sample includes around 120,000 clones, 70% to 85% of them seen just once. The germline CDR1 and CDR2 sequences are SQVTM and ANQGSEA. V lost 6 bases and J lost 3, with 20 bases in between. The CDR3 has 16 amino acids. Sequenced: PBMCs. The rearrangement joins TRBV29-1 to TRBJ1-4, with D perhaps TRBD1 (5 bases). The source of this sequence is a boy younger than 18 in good health and CMV-seronegative. This CDR3 is CSVAGGGKRANEKLFF. Written as DNA, the CDR3 is TGCAGCGTGGCGGGTGGGGGAAAGCGGGCTAATGAAAAACTGTTTTTT.